The 21 T cell receptor beta chains below come from one sample, sequenced in a study of blood T cell repertoires in COVID-19. The repertoire was sequenced with immunoSEQ multiplex PCR; TCRdb's copy has only in-frame clones and lacks some. The sample holds over 85,000 clones, roughly 90% seen once. Sequencing input: peripheral blood. The receptors here all came from a human donor with COVID-19, enrolled during active disease. The donor label of this sample is uncertain.

The rearrangement uses TRBV19 and TRBJ1-5; 9 bases match TRBD1. J gave up 6 bases and V 7 bases, and 10 bases lay outside the gene matches. Germline V gene lookup returns CDR1 LNHDA and CDR2 SQIVND (reference sequence). The CDR3 length is 15 residues. The CDR3 DNA sequence: TGTGCCAGTACCACACACAGGGGGCCGGGTCAGCCCCAGCATTTT. Encoded protein: CASTTHRGPGQPQHF.

This rearrangement joins TRBV6-2 or TRBV6-3 to TRBJ1-1, with D unclear. The V and J ends lost 0 bases and 1 base respectively, with 6 bases between them. From germline, CDR1 is MNHEY and CDR2 SVGEGT. The CDR3 is 14 amino acids. This chain's CDR3 is CASSYSGENTEAFF. CDR3 coding DNA: TGTGCCAGCAGTTACTCCGGGGAGAACACTGAAGCTTTCTTT.

The V and J genes are TRBV5-5 and TRBJ1-2, with D perhaps TRBD1 (6 bases). Trimming pared 4 bases from V and 0 bases from J, leaving 19 bases between. The CDR3 extends over 17 amino acids. CDR1 and CDR2 from the germline V gene are SGHKS and YYEKEE (reference sequence). The CDR3 DNA sequence: TGTGCCAGCAGCGGATTATTGGACAGCTTCACTAACTATGGCTACACCTTC. Translated, it gives CASSGLLDSFTNYGYTF.

J is TRBJ1-1 and V is TRBV6-5; no reliable D call. Germline loops: CDR1 MNHEY, CDR2 SVGAGI. This CDR3 contains 15 residues. The V and J ends lost 9 bases and 0 bases respectively, with 17 bases between them. The CDR3 bases are TGTGCCAGTAATAAAGCCTTACGCCTGAACACTGAAGCTTTCTTT. Residues: CASNKALRLNTEAFF.

The chain uses TRBV7-6 and TRBJ1-3; 7 bases match TRBD1. The CDR3 runs 16 residues. CDR1 and CDR2 (germline): SGHVS, FNYEAQ. V lost 5 bases and J lost 0; bases outside the gene matches: 7. CDR3 region: CASSIGQASSGNTIYF. In DNA form, the CDR3 reads TGTGCCAGCAGCATAGGACAGGCCTCCTCTGGAAACACCATATATTTT. The full variable domain, its missing parts supplied by reference TRBV7-6 and TRBJ1-3, is GAGVSQSPRYKVTKRGQDVALRCDPISGHVSLYWYRQALGQGPEFLTYFNYEAQQDKSGLPNDRFSAERPEGSISTLTIQRTEQRDSAMYRCASSIGQASSGNTIYFGEGSWLTVV.

The genes are TRBV4-1 and TRBJ2-7, with a possible D match to TRBD2 (7 bases). With 3 bases removed from V and 3 bases from J, the gap between germline ends came to 18 bases. The CDR3 spans 16 residues. The germline V gene has CDR1 MGHRA and CDR2 YSYEKL. The DNA for the CDR3 is TGCGCCAGCAGCCACCCTCCGCCGGGGGGCTACTACGAGCAGTACTTC. It specifies CASSHPPPGGYYEQYF.

J is TRBJ1-1 and V is TRBV11-3, with 8 bases identical to TRBD1. The CDR3 runs to 12 residues. The trim removed 5 bases at V and 10 bases at J, leaving 6 bases unmatched. CDR1 SGHNT and CDR2 YENEEA come from the germline V gene. The CDR3 DNA is TGTGCCAGCAGCAAAGGACAGGGAGTAGCTTTCTTT. It translates to CASSKGQGVAFF.

This chain connects TRBV15 to TRBJ2-7; 10 nucleotides match TRBD2. With V trimmed by 0 bases and J by 6 bases, 11 bases remained unmatched. The CDR3 has 17 amino acids. Germline V CDR1 and CDR2: LNHNV, YYDKDF (reference sequence). For the CDR3, the DNA is TGTGCCACCAGCAGAGATTCAGAGGCTAGCGGGAGAGGCGAGCAGTACTTC. Translated, it gives CATSRDSEASGRGEQYF.

The chain uses TRBV5-1 and TRBJ2-6; 9 nucleotides line up with TRBD1. V shed 0 bases and J 0 bases; nucleotides not matched to a gene: 1. Germline V gene lookup returns CDR1 SGHRS and CDR2 YFSETQ. The CDR3 spans 17 residues. This chain's CDR3 is CASSLGTGVSGANVLTF. CDR3 bases: TGCGCCAGCAGCTTGGGGACAGGGGTCTCTGGGGCCAACGTCCTGACTTTC.

This chain connects TRBV6-1 to TRBJ1-5, with 9 bases fitting TRBD1. The CDR3 extends over 15 amino acids. Trimming at V came to 1 base and at J to 11 bases, leaving 9 bases not matched to a gene. From germline, CDR1 is MNHNS and CDR2 SASEGT. CDR3 in DNA: TGTGCCAGCAGTGAAGGGGGACAGGGTGACCCGGCCCAGCATTTT. It encodes CASSEGGQGDPAQHF.

V and J are TRBV7-2 and TRBJ2-7; a weak D match, TRBD2 (6 bases). The germline gives CDR1 SGHTA, CDR2 FQGNSA. This CDR3 comprises 15 residues. V lost 5 bases, J lost 5 bases, and 19 bases lay in between. The CDR3, as DNA: TGTGCCAGCAGCCCCACCGCGGGACCTGTCCACGAGCAGTACTTC. This translates into CASSPTAGPVHEQYF.

The chain carries TRBV5-5 and TRBJ2-3; TRBD2 matches at 11 bases. CDR1 and CDR2 (germline): SGHKS, YYEKEE (reference sequence). V gave up 0 bases and J gave up 0 bases; unmatched junction bases: 6. The CDR3 has 18 amino acids. This CDR3 reads CASSLVRLAGGSTDTQYF. For the CDR3, the DNA is TGTGCCAGCAGCTTGGTAAGGCTAGCGGGGGGAAGCACAGATACGCAGTATTTT.

The chain uses TRBV3-1 (or the pseudogene TRBV3-2) and TRBJ2-5, with TRBD2 matching 14 bases. The CDR3 loop spans 15 amino acids. The germline V gene encodes CDR1 LGHDT and CDR2 YNNKEL (reference sequence). The ends lost 4 bases at V and 4 bases at J; junction bases unmatched: 2. The CDR3 DNA is TGTGCCAGCAGCCCGGGACTAGCGGGGGCAGAGACCCAGTACTTC. This translates into CASSPGLAGAETQYF.

V is TRBV3-1 (or the pseudogene TRBV3-2) and J is TRBJ2-1; TRBD1 is a possible D gene (6 bases). The CDR3 runs to 14 residues. CDR1 LGHDT and CDR2 YNNKEL come from the germline V gene (reference sequence). With 8 bases removed from V and 9 bases from J, the gap between germline ends came to 20 bases. CDR3: CASQPPERGGEQFF. The CDR3 DNA is TGTGCCAGCCAGCCACCCGAGAGAGGGGGTGAGCAGTTCTTC.

This rearrangement joins TRBV10-2 to TRBJ2-7; TRBD2 matches at 14 bases. Germline V lookup: CDR1 WSHSY, CDR2 SAAADI. The CDR3 contains 15 residues. V was pared by 6 bases and J by 3 bases, with 4 bases of the junction left unmatched. As DNA, the CDR3 is TGCGCCAGCAGAGTGGGACTAGCGGGAGACTACGAGCAGTACTTC. It encodes CASRVGLAGDYEQYF.

V usage is TRBV6-5 and J usage is TRBJ1-1, with TRBD1 as a possible D gene (6 bases). Germline CDR1 and CDR2: MNHEY and SVGAGI. The CDR3 extends over 12 amino acids. Trimming took 7 bases from V and 5 from J, leaving 11 bases between them. The CDR3: CASKQGRTEAFF. The CDR3 nucleotides read TGTGCCAGCAAACAGGGACGGACTGAAGCTTTCTTT.

This chain uses TRBV19 with TRBJ1-2; 8 bases fit TRBD1. This CDR3 has 15 amino acids. The J segment lost 4 bases and the V segment lost 4 bases, leaving 8 bases of the junction unmatched. Germline loops: CDR1 LNHDA, CDR2 SQIVND (reference sequence). The CDR3 reads CASSNTGGSIYGYTF. The DNA of the CDR3 is TGTGCCAGTAGTAACACAGGGGGTAGTATCTATGGCTACACCTTC.

The chain links TRBV7-3 to TRBJ2-5, with a possible D match to TRBD1 (7 bases). Germline CDR1 reads SGHTA; CDR2 reads FQGTGA. Trimming took 1 base from V and 5 from J, leaving 17 bases between them. The CDR3 covers 16 residues. The CDR3 bases are TGTGCCAGCAGCTTAAGGGGGAGGACAGGACGGGAGACCCAGTACTTC. This sequence encodes CASSLRGRTGRETQYF.

In its sample, this clone was seen once. The chain combines TRBV6-5 with TRBJ2-5; 11 bases are a match to TRBD1. Germline CDR1 and CDR2: MNHEY and SVGAGI. The CDR3 consists of 15 residues. V was clipped by 6 bases and J by 4 bases; unmatched bases: 7. This CDR3 is CASSPGQGARETQYF. CDR3 sequence (DNA): TGTGCCAGCAGCCCCGGACAGGGGGCTAGAGAGACCCAGTACTTC.

J is TRBJ1-5 and V is TRBV5-4; D is perhaps TRBD1 (5 bases). CDR3 length: 16 residues. The V and J ends lost 0 bases and 0 bases respectively, with 10 bases between them. In germline, CDR1 is SGHNT, CDR2 YYREEE (reference sequence). The CDR3: CASSLGGRGSNQPQHF. The CDR3 DNA follows: TGTGCCAGCAGCTTGGGGGGGAGGGGTAGCAATCAGCCCCAGCATTTT.

The DNA of the CDR3 is TGTGCCAGCACACCTACCCTTATGAACACTGAAGCTTTCTTT. Protein: CASTPTLMNTEAFF. V and J are TRBV25-1 and TRBJ1-1; D is ambiguous. Trimming left V 7 bases short and J 0 bases short, with 12 bases between. The CDR3 is 14 amino acids. Germline lookup yields CDR1 MGHDK and CDR2 SYGVNS.